The sequence of this T cell receptor (beta chain) was determined in a study of monozygotic twins with cystic fibrosis. Study background: With about 16 PCR cycles, barcoded libraries came from 2.5 to 3.5 micrograms of fragmented DNA.

Study-level findings and limits: Unrelated CF individuals shared fewer identical clonotypes than monozygotic CF twins. No link emerged between shared CDR3 counts and age, concordance or severity. J usage was most co-twin-similar in 8 of 16 pairs, V in 13.

This table comes from immunoSEQ multiplex PCR, and its TCRdb copy is limited to in-frame clones, with some not included. Here the sample spans tens of thousands of clones, 75% to 95% being singletons. On this clone itself: Antigen specificity is unknown.

The clonotype was recovered from a girl under 10 years old with cystic fibrosis. What was sequenced was blood.

The CDR3: CASSQGDRNTEAFF. The CDR3 DNA follows: TGCGCCAGCAGCCAAGGTGACAGGAACACTGAAGCTTTCTTT. The chain links TRBV4-3 to TRBJ1-1; D possibly corresponds to TRBD1 (5 bases). The CDR3 is 14 residues long. Germline CDR1 reads LGHNA; CDR2 reads YSLEER. The germline V and J ends were trimmed by 1 base and 1 base, with 7 bases remaining between them.